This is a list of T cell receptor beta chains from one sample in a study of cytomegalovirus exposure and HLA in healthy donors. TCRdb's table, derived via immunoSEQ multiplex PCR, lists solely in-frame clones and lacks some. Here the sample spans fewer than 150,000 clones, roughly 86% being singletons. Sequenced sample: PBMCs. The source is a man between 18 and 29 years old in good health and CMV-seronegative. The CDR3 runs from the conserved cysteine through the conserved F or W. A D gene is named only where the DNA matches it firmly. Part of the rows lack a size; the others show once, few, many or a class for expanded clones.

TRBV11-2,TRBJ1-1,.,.,CASSRTLNTEAFF,TGTGCCAGCAGCCGGACACTGAACACTGAAGCTTTCTTT
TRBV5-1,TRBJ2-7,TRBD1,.,CASSPGPGQGAGEQYF,TGCGCCAGCAGCCCAGGCCCGGGACAGGGGGCTGGGGAGCAGTACTTC
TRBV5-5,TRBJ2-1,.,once,CASSTGPANNEQFF,TGTGCCAGCAGTACAGGTCCGGCGAACAATGAGCAGTTCTTC
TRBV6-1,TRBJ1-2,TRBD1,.,CAIKPRDRIYGYTF,TGTGCCATCAAACCTAGGGACAGGATCTATGGCTACACCTTC
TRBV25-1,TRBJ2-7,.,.,CASSEGPPSYEQYF,TGTGCCAGCAGTGAAGGGCCGCCCTCATACGAGCAGTACTTC
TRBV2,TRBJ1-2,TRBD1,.,CASVSQGTNYGYTF,TGTGCCAGCGTATCACAGGGGACTAACTATGGCTACACCTTC
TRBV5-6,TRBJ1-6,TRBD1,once,CASSVLQGNNSPLHF,TGTGCCAGCAGCGTACTACAGGGGAACAATTCACCCCTCCACTTT
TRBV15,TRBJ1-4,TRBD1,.,CATSRVDREEKLFF,TGTGCCACCAGCAGAGTGGACAGGGAGGAAAAACTGTTTTTT
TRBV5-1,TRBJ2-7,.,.,CASSSGGQLYEQYF,TGCGCCAGCAGCTCCGGGGGGCAACTTTACGAGCAGTACTTC
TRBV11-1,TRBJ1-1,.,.,CASSLRGNTEAFF,TGTGCCAGCAGCTTGCGGGGGAACACTGAAGCTTTCTTT
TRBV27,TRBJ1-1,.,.,CASSRGTEAFF,TGTGCCAGCAGCAGGGGAACTGAAGCTTTCTTT
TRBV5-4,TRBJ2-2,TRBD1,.,CASSHRGPGELFF,TGTGCCAGCAGCCACAGGGGGCCCGGGGAGCTGTTTTTT
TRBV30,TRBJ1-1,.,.,CALSNSMNTEAFF,TGTGCCTTAAGCAATTCCATGAACACTGAAGCTTTCTTT
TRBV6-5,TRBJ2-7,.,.,CASSYSGGEQYF,TGTGCCAGCAGTTACTCAGGAGGCGAGCAGTACTTC
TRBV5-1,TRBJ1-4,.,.,CASAEEPTNEKLFF,TGCGCCAGCGCGGAGGAGCCAACTAATGAAAAACTGTTTTTT
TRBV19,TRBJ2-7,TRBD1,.,CASSAPRQGNSYEQYF,TGTGCCAGTAGTGCCCCGCGACAGGGGAATTCCTACGAGCAGTACTTC
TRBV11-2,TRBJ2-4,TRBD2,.,CASLGLAEHLAKNIQYF,TGTGCCAGCTTAGGACTAGCGGAACACCTAGCCAAAAACATTCAGTACTTC
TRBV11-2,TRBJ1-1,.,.,CASSPTRGGIAEAFF,TGTGCCAGCAGCCCCACTAGGGGGGGTATTGCTGAAGCTTTCTTT
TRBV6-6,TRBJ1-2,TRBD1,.,CASSTWDSYGYTF,TGTGCCAGCAGTACTTGGGACAGCTATGGCTACACCTTC
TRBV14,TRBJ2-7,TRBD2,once,CASSHHRLAGGKEQYF,TGTGCCAGCAGCCACCACCGACTAGCGGGAGGGAAAGAGCAGTACTTC